Detailed here is one T cell receptor beta chain. MiXCR, run by TCRdb on the RT-PCR reads, gives a single entry per CDR3 protein. The sample contains tens of thousands of distinct CDR3 sequences, around four fifths of which appear only once. This record comes from a study of yellow fever vaccine responses in identical twins. Germline V gene data show CDR1 as KGHSH and CDR2 as LQKENI. CDR3 length equals 13 residues. The V end was cut by 3 bases, the J end by 0 bases, with 6 bases between. The receptor was derived from a woman aged 18-29 years who received the yellow fever vaccine. The V call is TRBV18, the J call TRBJ2-7, with D tentatively TRBD1 (5 bases). The sample here was T cells from blood (PBMCs), unsorted or a sorted subset (not recorded which), taken before or after yellow fever vaccination (not recorded which). Written as DNA, the CDR3 is TGTGCCAGCTCACCCAGGGACTCCTACGAGCAGTACTTC. Translation: CASSPRDSYEQYF.